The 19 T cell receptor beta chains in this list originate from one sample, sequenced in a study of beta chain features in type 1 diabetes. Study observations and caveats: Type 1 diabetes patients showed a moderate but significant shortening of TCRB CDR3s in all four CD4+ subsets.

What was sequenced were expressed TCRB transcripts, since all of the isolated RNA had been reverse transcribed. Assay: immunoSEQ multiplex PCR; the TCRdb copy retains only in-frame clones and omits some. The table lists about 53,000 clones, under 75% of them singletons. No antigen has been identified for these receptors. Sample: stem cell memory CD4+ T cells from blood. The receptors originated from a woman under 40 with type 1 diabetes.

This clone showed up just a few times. The CDR3 DNA reads TGTGCCTGGGGGGTAGGGGTCGGACAGCCCCAGCATTTT. It specifies CAWGVGVGQPQHF. This rearrangement joins TRBV30 to TRBJ1-5; TRBD1 might be the D (5 bases). The germline V and J ends were trimmed by 5 bases and 7 bases, with 15 bases remaining between them. Per the germline V gene, CDR1 is GTSNPN and CDR2 is SVGIG (reference sequence). CDR3 length: 13 amino acids.

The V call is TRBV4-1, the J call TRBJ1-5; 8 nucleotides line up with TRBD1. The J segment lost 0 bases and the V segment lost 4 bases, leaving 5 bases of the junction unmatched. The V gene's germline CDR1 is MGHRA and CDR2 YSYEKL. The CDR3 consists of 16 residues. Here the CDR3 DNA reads TGCGCCAGCAGCCCCCGGGGACAGGATAGCAATCAGCCCCAGCATTTT. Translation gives CASSPRGQDSNQPQHF.

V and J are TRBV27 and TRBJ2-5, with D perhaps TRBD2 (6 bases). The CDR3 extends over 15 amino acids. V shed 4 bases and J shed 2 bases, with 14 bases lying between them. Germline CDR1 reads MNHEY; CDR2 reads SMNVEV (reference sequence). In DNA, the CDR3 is TGTGCCAGCAGTTCGCCGCTAGCGACTCAAGAGACCCAGTACTTC. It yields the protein CASSSPLATQETQYF.

The CDR3, as DNA: TGTGCCAGCAGCCCCAGCGGGAACACTGAAGCTTTCTTT. As protein: CASSPSGNTEAFF. This rearrangement joins TRBV7-3 to TRBJ1-1; no definite D call. Germline CDR1 is SGHTA and CDR2 is FQGTGA. The CDR3 sequence is 13 residues long. Trimming removed 5 bases at V and 1 base at J, with 8 bases between.

The CDR3 DNA sequence: TGCGCCAGCAGCTTGGAGGTAGCGGGAGTCGATGAGCAGTTCTTC. It is translated as CASSLEVAGVDEQFF. The chain joins TRBV5-1 to TRBJ2-1, with 9 bases aligning to TRBD2. CDR3 length: 15 amino acids. Germline assignment: CDR1 SGHRS and CDR2 YFSETQ. With 0 bases clipped from V and 8 bases from J, the junction kept 6 bases outside the gene matches.

The CDR3 loop reads CASSLTDRGGRQYF. For the CDR3, the DNA is TGCGCCAGCAGCCTAACGGACAGGGGAGGACGGCAGTACTTC. The rearrangement joins TRBV4-1 to TRBJ2-7; 9 bases align to TRBD1. The trim removed 4 bases at V and 9 bases at J, leaving 10 bases unmatched. This CDR3 region has 14 residues. Per germline, CDR1 MGHRA and CDR2 YSYEKL.

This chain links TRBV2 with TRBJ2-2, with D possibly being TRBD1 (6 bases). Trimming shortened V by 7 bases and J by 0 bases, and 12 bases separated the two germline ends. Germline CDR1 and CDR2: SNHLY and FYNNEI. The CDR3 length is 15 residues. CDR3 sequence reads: CASTYDRSNTGELFF. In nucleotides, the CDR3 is TGTGCCAGCACCTACGACAGGTCGAACACCGGGGAGCTGTTTTTT.

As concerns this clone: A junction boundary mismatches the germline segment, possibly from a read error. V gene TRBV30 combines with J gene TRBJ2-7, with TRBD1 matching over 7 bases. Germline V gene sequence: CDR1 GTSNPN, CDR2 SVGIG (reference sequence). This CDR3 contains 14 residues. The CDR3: CAWRKAGGSSEQYF. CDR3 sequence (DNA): TGTGCCTGGAGAAAGGCAGGGGGATCCTCCGAGCAGTACTTC. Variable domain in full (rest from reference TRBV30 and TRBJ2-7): SQTIHQWPATLVQPVGSPLSLECTVEGTSNPNLYWYRQAAGRGLQLLFYSVGIGQISSEVPQNLSASRPQDRQFILSSKKLLLSDSGFYLCAWRKAGGSSEQYFGPGTRLTVT.

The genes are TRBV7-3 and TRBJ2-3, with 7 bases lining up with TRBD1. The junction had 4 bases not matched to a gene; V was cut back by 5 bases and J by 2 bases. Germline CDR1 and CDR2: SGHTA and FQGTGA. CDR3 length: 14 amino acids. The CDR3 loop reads CASSRQGDTDTQYF. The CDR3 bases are TGTGCCAGCAGCCGACAGGGCGACACAGATACGCAGTATTTT.

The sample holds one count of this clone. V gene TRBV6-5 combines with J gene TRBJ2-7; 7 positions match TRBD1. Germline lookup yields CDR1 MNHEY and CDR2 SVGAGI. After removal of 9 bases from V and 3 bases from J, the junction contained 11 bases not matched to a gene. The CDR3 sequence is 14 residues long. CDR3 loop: CASTDRDRHYEQYF. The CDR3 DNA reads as TGTGCCAGTACCGACAGGGATCGACACTACGAGCAGTACTTC.

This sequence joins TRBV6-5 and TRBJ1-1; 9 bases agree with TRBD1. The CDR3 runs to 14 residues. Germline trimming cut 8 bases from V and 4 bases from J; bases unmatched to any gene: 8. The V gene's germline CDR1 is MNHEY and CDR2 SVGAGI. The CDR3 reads CASGTGQGATEAFF. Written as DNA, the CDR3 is TGTGCCAGCGGTACGGGACAGGGAGCCACTGAAGCTTTCTTT.

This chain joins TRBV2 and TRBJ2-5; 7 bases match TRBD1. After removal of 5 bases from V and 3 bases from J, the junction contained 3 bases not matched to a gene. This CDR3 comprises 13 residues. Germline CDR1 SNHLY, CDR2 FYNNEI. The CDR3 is CASSRDREETQYF. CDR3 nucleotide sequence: TGTGCCAGCAGTCGAGACAGGGAAGAGACCCAGTACTTC.

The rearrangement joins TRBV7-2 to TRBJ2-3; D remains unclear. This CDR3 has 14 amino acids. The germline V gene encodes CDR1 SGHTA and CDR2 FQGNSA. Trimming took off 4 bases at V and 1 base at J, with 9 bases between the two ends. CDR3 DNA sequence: TGTGCCAGCAGCTGGAGACTCGGCACAGATACGCAGTATTTT. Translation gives CASSWRLGTDTQYF. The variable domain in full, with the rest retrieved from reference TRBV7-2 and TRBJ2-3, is GAGVSQSPSNKVTEKGKDVELRCDPISGHTALYWYRQSLGQGLEFLIYFQGNSAPDKSGLPSDRFSAERTGGSVSTLTIQRTQQEDSAVYLCASSWRLGTDTQYFGPGTRLTVL.

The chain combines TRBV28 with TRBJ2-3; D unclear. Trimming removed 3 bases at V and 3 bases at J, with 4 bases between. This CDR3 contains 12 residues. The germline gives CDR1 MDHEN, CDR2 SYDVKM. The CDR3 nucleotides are TGTGCCAGCAGTTTTCGGACAGATACGCAGTATTTT. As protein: CASSFRTDTQYF.

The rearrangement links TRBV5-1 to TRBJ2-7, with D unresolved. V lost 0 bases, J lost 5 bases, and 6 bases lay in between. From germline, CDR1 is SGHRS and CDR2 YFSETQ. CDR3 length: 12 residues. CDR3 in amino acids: CASSLGANEQYF. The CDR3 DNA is TGCGCCAGCAGCTTGGGAGCAAACGAGCAGTACTTC.

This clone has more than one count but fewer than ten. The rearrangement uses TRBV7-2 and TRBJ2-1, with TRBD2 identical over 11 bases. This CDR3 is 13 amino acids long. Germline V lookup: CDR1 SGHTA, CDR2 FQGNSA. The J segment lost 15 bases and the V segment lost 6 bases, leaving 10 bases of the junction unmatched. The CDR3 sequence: CASRIAGGQVGFF. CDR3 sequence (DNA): TGTGCCAGCAGGATAGCGGGAGGGCAGGTCGGGTTCTTC.

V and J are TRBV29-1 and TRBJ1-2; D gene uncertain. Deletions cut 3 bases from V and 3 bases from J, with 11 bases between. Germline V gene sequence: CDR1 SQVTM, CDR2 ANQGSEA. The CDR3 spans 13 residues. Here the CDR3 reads CSVEPTAHYGYTF. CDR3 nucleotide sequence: TGCAGCGTTGAGCCTACAGCCCACTATGGCTACACCTTC.

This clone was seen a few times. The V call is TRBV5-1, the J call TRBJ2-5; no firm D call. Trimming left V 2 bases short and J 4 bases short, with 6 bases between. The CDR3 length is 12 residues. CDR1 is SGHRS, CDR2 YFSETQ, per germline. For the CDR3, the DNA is TGCGCCAGCAGCTTTGTCAGAGAGACCCAGTACTTC. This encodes CASSFVRETQYF.

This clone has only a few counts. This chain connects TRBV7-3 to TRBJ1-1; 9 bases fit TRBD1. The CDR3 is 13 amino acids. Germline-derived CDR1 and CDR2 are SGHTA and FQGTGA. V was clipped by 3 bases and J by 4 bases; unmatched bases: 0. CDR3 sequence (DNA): TGTGCCAGCAGCTTGGGACAGGGCACTGAAGCTTTCTTT. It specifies CASSLGQGTEAFF.